The rows below give T cell receptor beta chains drawn from one sample of a study of regulatory T cells in long-lasting Graves disease. From the multiplex PCR reads, TCRdb called clonotypes with MiXCR, one entry per CDR3 protein. This table has 450,000 to 650,000 distinct CDR3 sequences, 15% to 20% appearing once. These data were also filed under a second study, of T cells in Graves' hyperthyroidism and ophthalmopathy.

The sample was peripheral blood mononuclear cells (PBMCs), taken at new diagnosis, from a patient treated with antithyroid drugs. These TCRs come from a woman aged 40-60 years with Graves disease. CDR3s include the opening cysteine and the closing phenylalanine or tryptophan. D genes are given only for firm matches. Rows may omit the clone size; those that give it use once, few, many or a size class.

v_gene: TRBV28; len: 14; abundance: many; d_gene: -; j_gene: TRBJ2-7; CDR3aa: CASVPGYGTYEQYF; CDR3nt: TGTGCCAGCGTGCCGGGGTACGGAACCTACGAGCAGTACTTC
v_gene: TRBV12-3/TRBV12-4; len: 16; abundance: -; d_gene: TRBD1; j_gene: TRBJ1-3; CDR3aa: CASSLYSDRAGNTIYF; CDR3nt: TGTGCCAGCAGTTTATACTCGGACAGGGCCGGAAACACCATATATTTT
v_gene: TRBV20-1; len: 16; abundance: -; d_gene: -; j_gene: TRBJ2-3; CDR3aa: CSAPRTGSRSPDTQYF; CDR3nt: TGCAGTGCTCCCAGGACGGGTTCGAGGTCCCCAGATACGCAGTATTTT
v_gene: TRBV28; len: 15; abundance: many; d_gene: -; j_gene: TRBJ1-2; CDR3aa: CASSLDPGDPHGYTF; CDR3nt: TGTGCCAGCAGTTTAGATCCGGGGGATCCCCATGGCTACACCTTC
v_gene: TRBV3-1; len: 14; abundance: many; d_gene: -; j_gene: TRBJ1-1; CDR3aa: CASSQGGVYTEAFF; CDR3nt: TGTGCCAGCAGCCAAGGCGGGGTTTACACTGAAGCTTTCTTT
v_gene: TRBV28; len: 15; abundance: many; d_gene: TRBD1; j_gene: TRBJ1-6; CDR3aa: CASSLSDRAGSPLHF; CDR3nt: TGTGCCAGCAGTTTATCGGACAGGGCTGGTTCACCCCTCCACTTT
v_gene: TRBV29-1; len: 12; abundance: -; d_gene: -; j_gene: TRBJ1-1; CDR3aa: CSVERDSREAFF; CDR3nt: TGCAGCGTTGAGCGAGACAGTCGTGAAGCTTTCTTT
v_gene: TRBV30; len: 11; abundance: few; d_gene: -; j_gene: TRBJ2-7; CDR3aa: CAWSGLGEQYF; CDR3nt: TGTGCCTGGAGTGGATTGGGGGAGCAGTACTTC
v_gene: TRBV12-3/TRBV12-4; len: 12; abundance: -; d_gene: -; j_gene: TRBJ2-2; CDR3aa: CASSFFSGELFF; CDR3nt: TGTGCCAGCAGTTTTTTTTCCGGGGAGCTGTTTTTT
v_gene: TRBV19; len: 15; abundance: -; d_gene: TRBD2; j_gene: TRBJ2-5; CDR3aa: CASRLAGAQFETQYF; CDR3nt: TGTGCCAGTAGGCTAGCGGGGGCGCAATTCGAGACCCAGTACTTC
v_gene: TRBV6-1; len: 13; abundance: -; d_gene: -; j_gene: TRBJ2-7; CDR3aa: CASSARTGYEQYF; CDR3nt: TGTGCCAGCAGTGCGAGAACAGGCTACGAGCAGTACTTC
v_gene: TRBV6-1; len: 17; abundance: -; d_gene: -; j_gene: TRBJ2-6; CDR3aa: CASKGDDRRSGANVLTF; CDR3nt: TGTGCCAGCAAGGGGGACGACAGACGCTCTGGGGCCAACGTCCTGACTTTC
v_gene: TRBV6-2/TRBV6-3; len: 15; abundance: many; d_gene: TRBD1; j_gene: TRBJ1-4; CDR3aa: CASSPGGTGAEKLFF; CDR3nt: TGTGCCAGCAGCCCAGGGGGGACAGGGGCGGAAAAACTGTTTTTT
v_gene: TRBV12-3/TRBV12-4; len: 17; abundance: many; d_gene: TRBD1; j_gene: TRBJ1-4; CDR3aa: CASSPRQGSSTNEKLFF; CDR3nt: TGTGCCAGCAGTCCCCGACAGGGATCATCGACTAATGAAAAACTGTTTTTT
v_gene: TRBV6-1; len: 15; abundance: few; d_gene: TRBD1; j_gene: TRBJ2-7; CDR3aa: CASGRTGRSYYEQYF; CDR3nt: TGTGCCAGCGGACGGACAGGGAGGAGCTATTACGAGCAGTACTTC
v_gene: TRBV6-2/TRBV6-3; len: 15; abundance: -; d_gene: TRBD1; j_gene: TRBJ1-1; CDR3aa: CASSYPGQGATEAFF; CDR3nt: TGTGCCAGCAGTTACCCGGGACAGGGGGCCACTGAAGCTTTCTTT
v_gene: TRBV11-2; len: 14; abundance: few; d_gene: -; j_gene: TRBJ1-5; CDR3aa: CASSPADGNQPQHF; CDR3nt: TGTGCCAGCAGCCCGGCTGATGGCAATCAGCCCCAGCATTTT
v_gene: TRBV7-2; len: 14; abundance: few; d_gene: -; j_gene: TRBJ2-7; CDR3aa: CASSPGPDRHEQYF; CDR3nt: TGTGCCAGCAGCCCCGGACCCGACCGCCACGAGCAGTACTTC
v_gene: TRBV9; len: 13; abundance: -; d_gene: TRBD1; j_gene: TRBJ1-5; CDR3aa: CASGQGSSQPQHF; CDR3nt: TGTGCCAGCGGACAGGGGAGTTCTCAGCCCCAGCATTTT
v_gene: TRBV7-2; len: 15; abundance: many; d_gene: TRBD2; j_gene: TRBJ2-7; CDR3aa: CASSFVAGTSYEQYF; CDR3nt: TGTGCCAGCAGCTTCGTAGCGGGGACCTCCTACGAGCAGTACTTC
v_gene: TRBV7-9; len: 19; abundance: -; d_gene: TRBD2; j_gene: TRBJ2-2; CDR3aa: CASSSSRVLAGLNTGELFF; CDR3nt: TGTGCCAGCAGCTCCTCCCGAGTACTAGCGGGGCTTAACACCGGGGAGCTGTTTTTT
v_gene: TRBV28; len: 13; abundance: many; d_gene: -; j_gene: TRBJ1-1; CDR3aa: CASSVLAGPEAFF; CDR3nt: TGTGCCAGCAGTGTCCTGGCAGGGCCAGAAGCTTTCTTT
v_gene: TRBV29-1; len: 14; abundance: -; d_gene: TRBD1; j_gene: TRBJ2-7; CDR3aa: CSVSSGTGGYEQYF; CDR3nt: TGCAGCGTCTCCTCCGGGACAGGGGGCTACGAGCAGTACTTC
v_gene: TRBV3-1; len: 16; abundance: many; d_gene: -; j_gene: TRBJ1-4; CDR3aa: CASSRGTGFLGEKLFF; CDR3nt: TGTGCCAGCAGCCGCGGAACAGGGTTCTTAGGAGAAAAACTGTTTTTT
v_gene: TRBV7-9; len: 13; abundance: many; d_gene: TRBD2; j_gene: TRBJ2-5; CDR3aa: CASTGRGQETQYF; CDR3nt: TGTGCCAGCACCGGGAGGGGCCAAGAGACCCAGTACTTC
v_gene: TRBV19; len: 15; abundance: -; d_gene: -; j_gene: TRBJ2-2; CDR3aa: CASSIAQVDTGELFF; CDR3nt: TGTGCCAGTAGTATAGCACAGGTCGACACCGGGGAGCTGTTTTTT
v_gene: TRBV18; len: 13; abundance: -; d_gene: -; j_gene: TRBJ2-5; CDR3aa: CASSPGQKETQYF; CDR3nt: TGTGCCAGCTCACCGGGACAAAAAGAGACCCAGTACTTC
v_gene: TRBV20-1; len: 11; abundance: -; d_gene: -; j_gene: TRBJ2-1; CDR3aa: CSAMSPDEQFF; CDR3nt: TGCAGTGCTATGTCTCCGGATGAGCAGTTCTTC
v_gene: TRBV12-3/TRBV12-4; len: 15; abundance: -; d_gene: -; j_gene: TRBJ1-4; CDR3aa: CASSFSWGRDEKLFF; CDR3nt: TGTGCCAGCAGCTTCTCATGGGGCCGCGATGAAAAACTGTTTTTT
v_gene: TRBV11-2; len: 15; abundance: many; d_gene: TRBD1; j_gene: TRBJ2-7; CDR3aa: CASSHFTGQVHEQYF; CDR3nt: TGTGCCAGCAGCCATTTCACCGGACAGGTCCACGAGCAGTACTTC
v_gene: TRBV12-5; len: 18; abundance: many; d_gene: -; j_gene: TRBJ2-1; CDR3aa: CASGLAKAGGFNHNEQFF; CDR3nt: TGTGCTAGTGGTTTGGCAAAGGCAGGCGGATTTAACCACAATGAGCAGTTCTTC
v_gene: TRBV19; len: 14; abundance: -; d_gene: -; j_gene: TRBJ1-1; CDR3aa: CASSPGGRTDVAFF; CDR3nt: TGTGCCAGTAGCCCCGGGGGTCGTACGGATGTAGCTTTCTTT
v_gene: TRBV28; len: 16; abundance: many; d_gene: -; j_gene: TRBJ2-3; CDR3aa: CASSLTSGGGTDTQYF; CDR3nt: TGCGCCAGCAGCTTGACGTCCGGGGGTGGCACAGATACGCAGTATTTT
v_gene: TRBV3-1; len: 16; abundance: many; d_gene: -; j_gene: TRBJ1-6; CDR3aa: CASSLRTGTVGSPLHF; CDR3nt: TGTGCCAGCAGCCTGCGAACAGGGACCGTCGGTTCACCCCTCCACTTT
v_gene: TRBV19; len: 15; abundance: -; d_gene: TRBD1; j_gene: TRBJ1-2; CDR3aa: CASSLTGTGVRGYTF; CDR3nt: TGTGCCAGTAGCCTTACCGGGACAGGGGTCCGTGGCTACACCTTC
v_gene: TRBV20-1; len: 16; abundance: -; d_gene: TRBD2; j_gene: TRBJ2-2; CDR3aa: CSARPSGRVLTGELFF; CDR3nt: TGCAGTGCTAGACCTAGCGGGAGGGTACTTACCGGGGAGCTGTTTTTT
v_gene: TRBV5-1; len: 15; abundance: many; d_gene: -; j_gene: TRBJ2-3; CDR3aa: CASSLDTGIADTQYF; CDR3nt: TGCGCCAGCAGCTTGGACACAGGGATTGCTGATACGCAGTATTTT
v_gene: TRBV15; len: 18; abundance: -; d_gene: -; j_gene: TRBJ1-1; CDR3aa: CATSRDLPWQGRGTEAFF; CDR3nt: TGTGCCACCAGCAGAGACCTCCCGTGGCAGGGAAGAGGCACTGAAGCTTTCTTT
v_gene: TRBV13; len: 15; abundance: many; d_gene: TRBD1; j_gene: TRBJ2-3; CDR3aa: CASSPTGGFEHTQYF; CDR3nt: TGTGCCAGCAGCCCAACAGGGGGGTTCGAGCATACGCAGTATTTT
v_gene: TRBV6-2/TRBV6-3; len: 18; abundance: many; d_gene: -; j_gene: TRBJ1-6; CDR3aa: CASSEGEQPGPFNSPLHF; CDR3nt: TGTGCCAGCAGTGAAGGGGAACAGCCTGGCCCTTTCAATTCACCCCTCCACTTT
v_gene: TRBV29-1; len: 10; abundance: -; d_gene: -; j_gene: TRBJ2-3; CDR3aa: CSGGGDTQYF; CDR3nt: TGCAGCGGGGGAGGAGATACGCAGTATTTT
v_gene: TRBV7-2; len: 15; abundance: -; d_gene: TRBD1; j_gene: TRBJ2-3; CDR3aa: CASSSRDRDPDTQYF; CDR3nt: TGTGCCAGCAGTAGCCGGGACAGGGACCCAGATACGCAGTATTTT
v_gene: TRBV7-6; len: 14; abundance: few; d_gene: -; j_gene: TRBJ2-3; CDR3aa: CASSLAGEEDTQYF; CDR3nt: TGTGCCAGCAGCTTAGCGGGGGAGGAAGATACGCAGTATTTT
v_gene: TRBV20-1; len: 13; abundance: many; d_gene: -; j_gene: TRBJ1-2; CDR3aa: CSASVRGGGGYTF; CDR3nt: TGCAGTGCTAGTGTTCGGGGGGGCGGAGGCTACACCTTC
v_gene: TRBV30; len: 15; abundance: many; d_gene: -; j_gene: TRBJ1-4; CDR3aa: CAWRRRVATNEKLFF; CDR3nt: TGTGCCTGGAGAAGACGGGTTGCAACTAATGAAAAACTGTTTTTT
v_gene: TRBV18; len: 16; abundance: many; d_gene: -; j_gene: TRBJ2-1; CDR3aa: CASSPGRGREGNEQFF; CDR3nt: TGTGCCAGCTCACCCGGCCGGGGGCGAGAGGGGAATGAGCAGTTCTTC